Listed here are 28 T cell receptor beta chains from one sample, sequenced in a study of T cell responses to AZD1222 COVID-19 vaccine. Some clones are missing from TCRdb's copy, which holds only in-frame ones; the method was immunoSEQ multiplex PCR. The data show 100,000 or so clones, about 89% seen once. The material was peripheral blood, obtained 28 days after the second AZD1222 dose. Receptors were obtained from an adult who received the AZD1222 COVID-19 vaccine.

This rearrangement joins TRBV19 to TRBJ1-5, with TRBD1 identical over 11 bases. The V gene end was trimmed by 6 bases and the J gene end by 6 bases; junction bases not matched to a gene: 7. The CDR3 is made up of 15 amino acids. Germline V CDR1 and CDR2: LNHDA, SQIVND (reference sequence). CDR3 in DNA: TGTGCCAGTAGAACCCGGACAGGGGGCTTTCAGCCCCAGCATTTT. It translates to CASRTRTGGFQPQHF.

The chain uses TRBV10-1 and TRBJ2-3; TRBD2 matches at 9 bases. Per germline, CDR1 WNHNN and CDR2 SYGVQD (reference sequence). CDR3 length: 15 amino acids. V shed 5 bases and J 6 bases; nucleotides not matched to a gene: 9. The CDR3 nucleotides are TGCGCCAGCAGTTTAAGCGCGGGAGGGAAGGATACGCAGTATTTT. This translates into CASSLSAGGKDTQYF.

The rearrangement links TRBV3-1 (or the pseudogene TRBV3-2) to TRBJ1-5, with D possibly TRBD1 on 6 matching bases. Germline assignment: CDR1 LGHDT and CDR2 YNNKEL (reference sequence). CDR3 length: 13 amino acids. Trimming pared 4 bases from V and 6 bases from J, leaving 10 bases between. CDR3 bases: TGTGCCAGCAGCCTTGGACAGAGTCAGCCCCAGCATTTT. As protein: CASSLGQSQPQHF.

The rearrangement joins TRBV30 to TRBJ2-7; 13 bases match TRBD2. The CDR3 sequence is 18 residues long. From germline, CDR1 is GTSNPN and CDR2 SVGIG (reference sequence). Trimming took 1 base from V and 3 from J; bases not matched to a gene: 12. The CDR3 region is CAWSGTSGRMSDNYEQYF. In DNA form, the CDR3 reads TGTGCCTGGAGTGGGACTAGCGGGAGAATGTCGGACAACTACGAGCAGTACTTC.

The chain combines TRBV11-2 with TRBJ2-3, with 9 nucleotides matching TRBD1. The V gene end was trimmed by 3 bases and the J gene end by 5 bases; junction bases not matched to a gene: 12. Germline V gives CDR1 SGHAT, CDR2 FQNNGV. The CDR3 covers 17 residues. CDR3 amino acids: CASSFLDRGGPGDTQYF. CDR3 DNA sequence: TGTGCCAGCAGCTTCCTAGACAGGGGGGGGCCGGGAGATACGCAGTATTTT.

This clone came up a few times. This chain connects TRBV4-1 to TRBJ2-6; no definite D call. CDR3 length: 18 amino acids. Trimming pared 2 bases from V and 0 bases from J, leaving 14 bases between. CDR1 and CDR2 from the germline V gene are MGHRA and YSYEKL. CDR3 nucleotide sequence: TGCGCCAGCAGCCAACTAGACCTTATTAGCTCTGGGGCCAACGTCCTGACTTTC. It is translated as CASSQLDLISSGANVLTF.

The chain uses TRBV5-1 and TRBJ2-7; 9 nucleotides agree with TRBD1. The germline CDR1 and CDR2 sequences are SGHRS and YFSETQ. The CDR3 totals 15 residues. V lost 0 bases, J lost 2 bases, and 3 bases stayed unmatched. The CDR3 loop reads CASSLDRTGAYEQYF. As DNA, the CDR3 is TGCGCCAGCAGCTTGGATAGGACAGGGGCCTACGAGCAGTACTTC.

This chain's CDR3 is CASRFLGRLNTEAFF. CDR3 in DNA: TGCGCCAGCAGATTCCTAGGACGGCTGAACACTGAAGCTTTCTTT. The chain joins TRBV10-2 to TRBJ1-1, with D hard to call. Germline V CDR1 and CDR2: WSHSY, SAAADI. V lost 6 bases to trimming and J lost 0 bases, with 14 bases between them. The CDR3 has 15 residues.

CDR3 coding DNA: TGCAGTGCTAGTGTCGACGACAATTTAGCCGGGACAGCTTTCTTT. Amino acid sequence: CSASVDDNLAGTAFF. The chain recombines TRBV20-1 with TRBJ1-1; TRBD1 is a possible D gene (5 bases). The CDR3 loop spans 15 amino acids. The V end was cut by 3 bases, the J end by 10 bases, with 24 bases between. The germline V gene encodes CDR1 DFQATT and CDR2 SNEGSKA (reference sequence).

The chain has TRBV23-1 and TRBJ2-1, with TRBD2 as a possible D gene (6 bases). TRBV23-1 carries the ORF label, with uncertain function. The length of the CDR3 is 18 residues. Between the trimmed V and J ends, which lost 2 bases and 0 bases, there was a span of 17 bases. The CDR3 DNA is TGCGCCAGCAGTCAAAGAGGGAGGCTCCATAGCTCCTACAATGAGCAGTTCTTC. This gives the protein CASSQRGRLHSSYNEQFF.

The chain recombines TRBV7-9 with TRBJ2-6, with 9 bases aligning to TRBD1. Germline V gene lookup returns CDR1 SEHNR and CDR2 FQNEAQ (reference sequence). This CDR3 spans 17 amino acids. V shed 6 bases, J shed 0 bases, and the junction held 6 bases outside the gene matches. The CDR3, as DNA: TGTGCCAGCAGACAGGACAGGGGCAACTCTGGGGCCAACGTCCTGACTTTC. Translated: CASRQDRGNSGANVLTF.

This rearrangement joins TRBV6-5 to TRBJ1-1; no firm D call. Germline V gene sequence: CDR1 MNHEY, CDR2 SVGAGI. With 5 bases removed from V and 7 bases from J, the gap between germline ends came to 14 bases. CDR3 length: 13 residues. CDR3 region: CASSKQWRLEAFF. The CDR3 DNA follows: TGTGCCAGCAGTAAACAGTGGCGGCTTGAAGCTTTCTTT.

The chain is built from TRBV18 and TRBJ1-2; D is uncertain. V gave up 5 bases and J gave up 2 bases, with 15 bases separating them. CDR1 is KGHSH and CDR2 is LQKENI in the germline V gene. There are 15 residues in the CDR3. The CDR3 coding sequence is TGTGCCAGCTCAATTTCTTCTGGACGGAACTATGGCTACACCTTC. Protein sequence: CASSISSGRNYGYTF.

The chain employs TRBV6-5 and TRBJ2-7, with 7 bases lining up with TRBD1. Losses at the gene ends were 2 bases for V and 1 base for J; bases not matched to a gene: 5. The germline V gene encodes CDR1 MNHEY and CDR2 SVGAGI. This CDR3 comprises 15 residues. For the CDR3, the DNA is TGTGCCAGCAGTTACCCGATGGGACAGTCCTACGAGCAGTACTTC. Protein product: CASSYPMGQSYEQYF.

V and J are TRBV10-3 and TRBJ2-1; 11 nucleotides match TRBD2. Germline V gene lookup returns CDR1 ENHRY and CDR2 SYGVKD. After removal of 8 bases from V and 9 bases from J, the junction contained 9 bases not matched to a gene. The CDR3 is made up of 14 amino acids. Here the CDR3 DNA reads TGTGCCATCTCTATGACTAGCGGGACGGGTGAGCAGTTCTTC. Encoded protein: CAISMTSGTGEQFF.

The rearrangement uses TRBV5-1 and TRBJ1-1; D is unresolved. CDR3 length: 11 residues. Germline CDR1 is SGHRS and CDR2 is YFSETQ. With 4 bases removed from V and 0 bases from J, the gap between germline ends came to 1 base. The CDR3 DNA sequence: TGCGCCAGCAGCATGAACACTGAAGCTTTCTTT. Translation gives CASSMNTEAFF.

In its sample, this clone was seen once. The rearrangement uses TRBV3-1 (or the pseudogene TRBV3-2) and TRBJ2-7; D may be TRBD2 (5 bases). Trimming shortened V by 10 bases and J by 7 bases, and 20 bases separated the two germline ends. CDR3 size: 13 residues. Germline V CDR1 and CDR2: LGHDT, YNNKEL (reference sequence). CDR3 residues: CAIRGPPTREQYF. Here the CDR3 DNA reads TGTGCCATCCGGGGTCCCCCTACGCGTGAGCAGTACTTC.

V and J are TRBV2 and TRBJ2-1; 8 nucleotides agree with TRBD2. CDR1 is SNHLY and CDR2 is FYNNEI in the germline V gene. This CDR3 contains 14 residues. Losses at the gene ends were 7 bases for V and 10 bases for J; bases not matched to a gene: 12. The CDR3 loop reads CASIPVAGGGEQFF. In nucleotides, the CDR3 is TGTGCCAGCATACCCGTGGCGGGAGGTGGCGAGCAGTTCTTC.

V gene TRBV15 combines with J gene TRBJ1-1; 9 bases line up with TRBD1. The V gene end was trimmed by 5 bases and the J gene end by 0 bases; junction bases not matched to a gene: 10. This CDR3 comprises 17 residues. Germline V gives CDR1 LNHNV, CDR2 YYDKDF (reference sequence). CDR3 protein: CATSLGTGSWLNTEAFF. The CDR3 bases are TGTGCCACCAGCCTGGGGACAGGGTCTTGGCTGAACACTGAAGCTTTCTTT.

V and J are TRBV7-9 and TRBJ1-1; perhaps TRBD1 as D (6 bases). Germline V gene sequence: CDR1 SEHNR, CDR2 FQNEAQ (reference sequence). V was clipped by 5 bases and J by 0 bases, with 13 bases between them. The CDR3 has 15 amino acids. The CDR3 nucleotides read TGTGCCAGCAGCCCATCGCAGGGGCTGAACACTGAAGCTTTCTTT. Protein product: CASSPSQGLNTEAFF.

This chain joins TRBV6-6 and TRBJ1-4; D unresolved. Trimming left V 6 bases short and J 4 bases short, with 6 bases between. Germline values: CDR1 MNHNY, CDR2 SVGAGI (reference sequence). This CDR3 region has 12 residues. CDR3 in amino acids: CASSPNNEKLFF. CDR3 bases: TGTGCCAGCAGCCCAAATAATGAAAAACTGTTTTTT.

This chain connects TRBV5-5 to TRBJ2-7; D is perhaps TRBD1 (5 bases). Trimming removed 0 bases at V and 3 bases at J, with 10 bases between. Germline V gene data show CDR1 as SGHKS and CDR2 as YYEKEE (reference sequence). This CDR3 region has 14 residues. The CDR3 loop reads CASSLDRNLYEQYF. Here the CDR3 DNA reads TGTGCCAGCAGCTTGGACAGGAACCTCTACGAGCAGTACTTC.

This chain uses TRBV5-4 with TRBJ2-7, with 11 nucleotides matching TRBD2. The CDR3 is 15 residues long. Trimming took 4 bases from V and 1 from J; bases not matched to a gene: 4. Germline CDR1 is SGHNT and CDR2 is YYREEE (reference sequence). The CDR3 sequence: CASSQLAGASYEQYF. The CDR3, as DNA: TGTGCCAGCAGCCAACTAGCGGGAGCATCCTACGAGCAGTACTTC.

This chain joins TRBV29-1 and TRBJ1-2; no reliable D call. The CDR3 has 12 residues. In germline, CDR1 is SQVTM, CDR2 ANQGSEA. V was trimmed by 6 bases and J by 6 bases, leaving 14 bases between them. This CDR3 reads CSVSTLGDGYTF. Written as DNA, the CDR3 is TGCAGCGTCTCCACACTCGGGGATGGCTACACCTTC.

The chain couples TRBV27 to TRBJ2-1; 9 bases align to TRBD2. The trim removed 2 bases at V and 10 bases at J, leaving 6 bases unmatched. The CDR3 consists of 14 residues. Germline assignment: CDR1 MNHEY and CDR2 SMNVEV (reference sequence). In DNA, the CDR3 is TGTGCCAGCAGTTTAGGCGGGAGGGGGAAGGAGCAGTTCTTC. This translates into CASSLGGRGKEQFF.

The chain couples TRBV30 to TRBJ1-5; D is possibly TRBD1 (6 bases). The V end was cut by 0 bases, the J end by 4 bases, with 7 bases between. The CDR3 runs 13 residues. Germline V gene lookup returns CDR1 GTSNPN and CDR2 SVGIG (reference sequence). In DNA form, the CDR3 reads TGTGCCTGGAGTGTTACAGGGAATCAGCCCCAGCATTTT. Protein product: CAWSVTGNQPQHF.

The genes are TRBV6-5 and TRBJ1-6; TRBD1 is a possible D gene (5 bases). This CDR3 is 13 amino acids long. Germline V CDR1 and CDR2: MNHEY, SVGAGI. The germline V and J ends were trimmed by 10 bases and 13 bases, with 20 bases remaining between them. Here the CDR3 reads CATAPGVMGPLHF. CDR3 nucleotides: TGTGCCACCGCCCCGGGGGTTATGGGCCCCCTCCACTTT.

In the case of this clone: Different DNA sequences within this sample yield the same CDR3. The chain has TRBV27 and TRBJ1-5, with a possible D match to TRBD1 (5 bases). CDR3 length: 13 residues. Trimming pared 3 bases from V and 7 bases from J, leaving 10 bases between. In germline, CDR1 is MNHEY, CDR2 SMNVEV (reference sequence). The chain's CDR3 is CASSLGGGQPQHF. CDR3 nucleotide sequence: TGTGCCAGCAGTTTGGGGGGAGGGCAGCCCCAGCATTTT.